Shown below are 27 T cell receptor beta chains from a single sample sequenced in a study of OX40 agonist ivuxolimab in advanced cancers. This table comes from immunoSEQ multiplex PCR, and its TCRdb copy is limited to in-frame clones, with some not included. This table has tens of thousands of clones, 86% appearing once. This specimen was CD4+ or CD8+ T cells sorted from blood, taken in a trial of the OX40 agonist ivuxolimab. These receptors were obtained from an adult with an advanced solid tumor such as melanoma, head and neck, liver or kidney cancer.

The chain is built from TRBV10-3 and TRBJ1-6, with D uncertain. This CDR3 comprises 17 residues. V lost 0 bases and J lost 9, with 18 bases in between. CDR1 is ENHRY, CDR2 SYGVKD, per germline. CDR3 sequence (DNA): TGTGCCATCAGTGAGTCGACCGGAACATCTGGCTCTTCACCCCTCCACTTT. Amino acid sequence: CAISESTGTSGSSPLHF.

The V call is TRBV6-5, the J call TRBJ1-4; possible D gene TRBD1, 6 bases. This CDR3 comprises 15 residues. CDR1 is MNHEY, CDR2 SVGAGI, per germline. Trimming cost V 6 bases and J 8 bases, with 19 bases left between them. CDR3 nucleotide sequence: TGTGCCAGCAGACCTCTACAGGGCGGGGAGGAAAAACTGTTTTTT. Residues: CASRPLQGGEEKLFF.

This clone was recorded once. The V gene is TRBV6-5, the J gene TRBJ1-1; D is uncertain. CDR1 and CDR2 from the germline V gene are MNHEY and SVGAGI. The V end lost 6 bases, the J end lost 0 bases, and 8 bases lay between the germline ends. The CDR3 is made up of 13 amino acids. This CDR3 reads CASRSGMNTEAFF. The CDR3 region has the DNA TGTGCCAGCAGAAGTGGTATGAACACTGAAGCTTTCTTT.

The table lists this clone with a few counts. The chain combines TRBV5-1 with TRBJ1-1, with D possibly TRBD1 on 5 matching bases. Germline V CDR1 and CDR2: SGHRS, YFSETQ. The CDR3 totals 13 residues. V gave up 2 bases and J gave up 5 bases, with 10 bases separating them. The CDR3 here is CASSFLGRTEAFF. CDR3 nucleotide sequence: TGCGCCAGCAGCTTCCTGGGACGGACTGAAGCTTTCTTT.

J is TRBJ2-7 and V is TRBV5-1; 9 bases are a match to TRBD1. Trimming removed 1 base from V and 7 bases from J; junction bases left unmatched: 12. The CDR3 contains 16 residues. Looked up from germline, CDR1 is SGHRS and CDR2 is YFSETQ. The CDR3 spells CASSLPGGTGTVEQYF. CDR3 in DNA: TGCGCCAGCAGCTTGCCTGGCGGGACAGGGACCGTGGAGCAGTACTTC.

The rearrangement links TRBV5-1 to TRBJ2-2; tentatively, D is TRBD1 (5 bases). This CDR3 comprises 16 residues. The germline gives CDR1 SGHRS, CDR2 YFSETQ. The germline V and J ends were trimmed by 0 bases and 1 base, with 10 bases remaining between them. The CDR3: CASSLAVTENTGELFF. The CDR3 nucleotides read TGCGCCAGCAGCTTGGCTGTGACAGAGAACACCGGGGAGCTGTTTTTT.

V is TRBV2 and J is TRBJ1-2, with a possible D match to TRBD1 (6 bases). The CDR3 has 15 amino acids. The V gene lost 6 bases and the J gene lost 0 bases, with 14 bases spanning the gap. Germline assignment: CDR1 SNHLY and CDR2 FYNNEI. CDR3 coding DNA: TGTGCCAGCAGCGGGGGGCCGGGAGCTAACTATGGCTACACCTTC. Translation gives CASSGGPGANYGYTF. Supplemented by reference TRBV2 and TRBJ1-2, the full variable domain reads EPEVTQTPSHQVTQMGQEVILRCVPISNHLYFYWYRQILGQKVEFLVSFYNNEISEKSEIFDDQFSVERPDGSNFTLKIRSTKLEDSAMYFCASSGGPGANYGYTFGSGTRLTVV.

The rearrangement joins TRBV2 to TRBJ1-5, with D tentatively TRBD1 (5 bases). The CDR3 has 14 amino acids. V was shortened by 7 bases and J by 2 bases, with 12 bases between the two germline ends. Germline loops: CDR1 SNHLY, CDR2 FYNNEI. CDR3 sequence (DNA): TGTGCCAGCAAAATAGACAGCGGCAATCAGCCCCAGCATTTT. This codes for CASKIDSGNQPQHF.

The rearrangement uses TRBV30 and TRBJ1-6; 9 nucleotides agree with TRBD1. The CDR3 is 13 residues long. The V gene's germline CDR1 is GTSNPN and CDR2 SVGIG (reference sequence). Losses at the gene ends were 1 base for V and 11 bases for J; bases not matched to a gene: 3. The CDR3 loop reads CAWSGDRVTPLHF. The CDR3 nucleotides read TGTGCCTGGAGTGGGGACAGGGTTACACCCCTCCACTTT.

This chain joins TRBV7-9 and TRBJ2-4; TRBD1 agrees at 9 bases. This CDR3 spans 14 amino acids. J gave up 6 bases and V 6 bases, and 6 bases lay outside the gene matches. Germline CDR1 reads SEHNR; CDR2 reads FQNEAQ (reference sequence). CDR3 in amino acids: CASSPGTGINIQYF. CDR3 coding DNA: TGTGCCAGCAGTCCCGGGACAGGGATAAACATTCAGTACTTC.

The genes are TRBV18 and TRBJ2-7; a weak D match, TRBD2 (7 bases). CDR3 length: 14 residues. The V end was cut by 7 bases, the J end by 0 bases, with 13 bases between. The V gene's germline CDR1 is KGHSH and CDR2 LQKENI. The CDR3 is CASFKGGSSYEQYF. CDR3 bases: TGTGCCAGCTTTAAGGGGGGGAGCTCCTACGAGCAGTACTTC.

The chain couples TRBV19 to TRBJ1-1, with TRBD1 as a possible D gene (6 bases). Germline assignment: CDR1 LNHDA and CDR2 SQIVND (reference sequence). The CDR3 spans 14 residues. The ends were cut back, 3 bases at V and 7 bases at J, with 15 bases in the middle. CDR3 loop: CASSISGGTGEAFF. The CDR3 nucleotides read TGTGCCAGTAGTATCTCTGGGGGCACGGGTGAAGCTTTCTTT.

V gene TRBV6-5 combines with J gene TRBJ2-3, with TRBD2 matching 8 bases. This CDR3 is 13 amino acids long. Germline loops: CDR1 MNHEY, CDR2 SVGAGI. With 7 bases clipped from V and 4 bases from J, the junction kept 4 bases outside the gene matches. CDR3 in amino acids: CASTGGGPDTQYF. DNA of the CDR3: TGTGCCAGCACGGGGGGGGGCCCAGATACGCAGTATTTT.

This rearrangement joins TRBV14 to TRBJ2-2, with 7 bases fitting TRBD1. This CDR3 is built from 16 residues. The germline V gene encodes CDR1 SGHDN and CDR2 FVKESK. V shed 4 bases and J 2 bases; nucleotides not matched to a gene: 7. The CDR3 DNA is TGTGCCAGCAGCCGGGCCGGGACAGCTAACACCGGGGAGCTGTTTTTT. Amino acid sequence: CASSRAGTANTGELFF.

By share, this clone ranks as medium-sized (0.01 to 0.1%). The chain is built from TRBV5-6 and TRBJ2-7; the match to TRBD1 covers 8 bases. V was pared by 7 bases and J by 6 bases, with 0 bases of the junction left unmatched. The CDR3 length is 10 residues. Per germline, CDR1 SGHDT and CDR2 YYEEEE. The CDR3 DNA sequence: TGTGCCAGCGGACAGGGCGAGCAGTACTTC. It is translated as CASGQGEQYF. The whole variable domain, remainder taken from reference TRBV5-6 and TRBJ2-7, is DAGVTQSPTHLIKTRGQQVTLRCSPKSGHDTVSWYQQALGQGPQFIFQYYEEEERQRGNFPDRFSGHQFPNYSSELNVNALLLGDSALYLCASGQGEQYFGPGTRLTVT.

This clone was observed a single time. The chain joins TRBV9 to TRBJ2-3; TRBD2 agrees at 7 bases. Germline values: CDR1 SGDLS, CDR2 YYNGEE. V shed 6 bases, J shed 2 bases, and the junction held 9 bases outside the gene matches. This CDR3 spans 15 amino acids. The CDR3 region is CASTLERGPTDTQYF. For the CDR3, the DNA is TGTGCCAGCACCCTAGAGCGGGGTCCCACAGATACGCAGTATTTT.

The J gene is TRBJ2-5, the V gene TRBV9; tentatively, D is TRBD1 or TRBD2 (6 bases each). The CDR3 is 14 residues long. V lost 6 bases to trimming and J lost 6 bases, with 18 bases between them. The germline CDR1 and CDR2 sequences are SGDLS and YYNGEE. CDR3 sequence (DNA): TGTGCCAGCAACTCTGGAGATGGGGGGCAGACCCAGTACTTC. Translated: CASNSGDGGQTQYF.

Here the CDR3 DNA reads TGTGCCAGCAGCTTGGGTGACGGCCGGACCGCTGAAGCTTTCTTT. Its translation is CASSLGDGRTAEAFF. V gene TRBV5-5 combines with J gene TRBJ1-1; D is unresolved. CDR3 length: 15 amino acids. Trimming took off 0 bases at V and 6 bases at J, with 15 bases between the two ends. The V gene's germline CDR1 is SGHKS and CDR2 YYEKEE (reference sequence).

The chain carries TRBV20-1 and TRBJ1-1; D is uncertain. This CDR3 is built from 11 residues. Trimming cost V 7 bases and J 1 base, with 7 bases left between them. The V gene's germline CDR1 is DFQATT and CDR2 SNEGSKA (reference sequence). CDR3 bases: TGCAGTGGCGCGGAGAACACTGAAGCTTTCTTT. Protein: CSGAENTEAFF.

V usage is TRBV28 and J usage is TRBJ1-1; 8 bases map to TRBD1. This CDR3 is built from 13 residues. The V gene end was trimmed by 6 bases and the J gene end by 1 base; junction bases not matched to a gene: 1. CDR1 and CDR2 (germline): MDHEN, SYDVKM. The CDR3 is CASRGQENTEAFF. DNA of the CDR3: TGTGCCAGCAGGGGACAGGAGAACACTGAAGCTTTCTTT. The variable domain in full, with the rest retrieved from reference TRBV28 and TRBJ1-1, is DVKVTQSSRYLVKRTGEKVFLECVQDMDHENMFWYRQDPGLGLRLIYFSYDVKMKEKGDIPEGYSVSREKKERFSLILESASTNQTSMYLCASRGQENTEAFFGQGTRLTVV.

The chain couples TRBV29-1 to TRBJ2-1; the match to TRBD2 covers 8 bases. V was pared by 7 bases and J by 4 bases, with 9 bases of the junction left unmatched. Germline CDR1 and CDR2: SQVTM and ANQGSEA. This CDR3 has 14 residues. The CDR3 loop reads CSALGGAKYNEQFF. CDR3 sequence (DNA): TGCAGCGCCCTCGGGGGGGCGAAATACAATGAGCAGTTCTTC.

The chain recombines TRBV5-1 with TRBJ1-1, with a weak D call TRBD1 (6 bases). This CDR3 is built from 16 residues. With 0 bases removed from V and 4 bases from J, the gap between germline ends came to 16 bases. Germline CDR1 is SGHRS and CDR2 is YFSETQ. The CDR3 is CASSLGPLQGVTEAFF. The CDR3 DNA is TGCGCCAGCAGCTTGGGCCCCCTACAGGGAGTCACTGAAGCTTTCTTT.

The CDR3: CASSGEGALLTGYTF. Here the CDR3 DNA reads TGTGCCAGCAGCGGAGAGGGGGCGCTGTTGACTGGCTACACCTTC. This chain connects TRBV6-5 to TRBJ1-2, with 7 bases matching TRBD1. Germline CDR1 reads MNHEY; CDR2 reads SVGAGI. There are 15 residues in the CDR3. The junction had 14 bases not matched to a gene; V was cut back by 6 bases and J by 7 bases.

The rearrangement joins TRBV30 to TRBJ1-5; possibly TRBD1 for D (5 bases). The CDR3 has 15 amino acids. Trimming left V 2 bases short and J 4 bases short, with 15 bases between. The V gene's germline CDR1 is GTSNPN and CDR2 SVGIG (reference sequence). CDR3 amino acids: CAWSRGTSANQPQHF. CDR3 coding DNA: TGTGCCTGGAGTAGAGGGACTAGCGCGAATCAGCCCCAGCATTTT.

This clone was observed a few times. The CDR3 loop is CASSLGPEDEKLFF. Here the CDR3 DNA reads TGCGCCAGCAGCTTGGGACCAGAGGATGAAAAACTGTTTTTT. The chain couples TRBV5-1 to TRBJ1-4; D is unclear. The V end lost 0 bases, the J end lost 6 bases, and 9 bases lay between the germline ends. Looked up from germline, CDR1 is SGHRS and CDR2 is YFSETQ. CDR3 length equals 14 residues.

V usage is TRBV5-4 and J usage is TRBJ1-1; maybe TRBD1 (5 bases). Trimming cost V 4 bases and J 7 bases, with 17 bases left between them. Germline V gene data show CDR1 as SGHNT and CDR2 as YYREEE (reference sequence). The CDR3 is 14 amino acids. The CDR3 coding sequence is TGTGCCAGCAGCCTACGCGCGGGGCGCTTTGAAGCTTTCTTT. Encoded protein: CASSLRAGRFEAFF.

The genes are TRBV5-1 and TRBJ2-7; 10 positions agree with TRBD1. Germline V gene sequence: CDR1 SGHRS, CDR2 YFSETQ. The V gene end was trimmed by 0 bases and the J gene end by 8 bases; junction bases not matched to a gene: 8. The CDR3 extends over 15 amino acids. The DNA of the CDR3 is TGCGCCAGCAGCTTGGGGCCGGGACAGGGGTTCAAGCAGTACTTC. Residues: CASSLGPGQGFKQYF.